The 18 T cell receptor beta chains below come from one sample, sequenced in a study of blood T cells in healthy people across ages. Alongside a J-beta primer mix, a sample-barcoded 5' primer served in a second PCR lasting 7 to 11 cycles. TCRdb called the 5' RACE reads again in MiXCR, with one record for every CDR3 protein. This sample has about 1.5 million distinct CDR3 sequences; about 45% occur once, and the top ten carry over 3.5%. Sequenced input: blood. The source is a woman under 30 in good health.

This chain joins TRBV4-1 and TRBJ2-1, with D uncertain. CDR1 and CDR2 (germline): MGHRA, YSYEKL. Trimming took off 2 bases at V and 0 bases at J, with 11 bases between the two ends. The CDR3 sequence is 16 residues long. Here the CDR3 DNA reads TGCGCCAGCAGCCAACCGACGGCCAGCTCCTACAATGAGCAGTTCTTC. It codes for CASSQPTASSYNEQFF.

This sequence joins TRBV15 and TRBJ2-6; 7 bases map to TRBD1. J was trimmed by 2 bases and V by 2 bases; bases with no gene match: 3. There are 16 residues in the CDR3. The germline V gene has CDR1 LNHNV and CDR2 YYDKDF (reference sequence). CDR3 residues: CATSRTQGTGANVLTF. The CDR3 region has the DNA TGTGCCACCAGCAGAACACAGGGGACTGGGGCCAACGTCCTGACTTTC.

This rearrangement joins TRBV10-3 to TRBJ2-5; 9 nucleotides line up with TRBD2. V shed 1 base and J 11 bases; nucleotides not matched to a gene: 11. The CDR3 length is 15 residues. Germline lookup yields CDR1 ENHRY and CDR2 SYGVKD. CDR3 in DNA: TGTGCCATCAGTGAGTTGATAGCGGGAGTGGAAGAGCAGTACTTC. Encoded protein: CAISELIAGVEEQYF.

This clonotype was observed a handful of times. The CDR3 reads CASSYSKEQFF. The CDR3 DNA sequence: TGTGCCAGCAGTTACTCAAAAGAGCAGTTCTTC. The genes are TRBV6-6 and TRBJ2-1; no firm D call. The germline V gene has CDR1 MNHNY and CDR2 SVGAGI (reference sequence). V was trimmed by 0 bases and J by 10 bases, leaving 4 bases between them. The CDR3 sequence is 11 residues long.

This clonotype was seen only a few times. This chain connects TRBV20-1 to TRBJ1-2, with unresolved D. Trimming removed 3 bases from V and 4 bases from J, with 12 bases in between. The CDR3 spans 13 residues. Germline-derived CDR1 and CDR2 are DFQATT and SNEGSKA (reference sequence). This CDR3 is CSASRVDSYGYTF. The CDR3 DNA sequence: TGCAGTGCTAGCCGAGTAGATAGCTATGGCTACACCTTC.

This clonotype was counted at least ten times. The chain uses TRBV20-1 and TRBJ1-2, with 8 bases identical to TRBD1. Germline assignment: CDR1 DFQATT and CDR2 SNEGSKA (reference sequence). The V and J ends lost 5 bases and 2 bases, in that order; junction bases with no gene match: 10. The CDR3 has 15 amino acids. CDR3 DNA: TGCAGTGCTGGACAGGGTGCCGAAAACAACTATGGCTACACCTTC. Translation: CSAGQGAENNYGYTF.

In its sample, this clonotype was seen a few times. The V and J genes are TRBV4-3 and TRBJ1-2, with a weak D call TRBD1 (5 bases). Looked up from germline, CDR1 is LGHNA and CDR2 is YSLEER. There are 15 residues in the CDR3. Trimming cost V 1 base and J 4 bases, with 13 bases left between them. The CDR3 nucleotides are TGCGCCAGCAGCCAAGTAGGGGTGGGAGTCTATGGCTACACCTTC. The encoded protein is CASSQVGVGVYGYTF.

The table lists this clonotype with a few counts. This chain uses TRBV5-1 with TRBJ1-5, with 8 nucleotides matching TRBD1. The V and J ends lost 2 bases and 6 bases, in that order; junction bases with no gene match: 7. Germline CDR1 is SGHRS and CDR2 is YFSETQ. This CDR3 contains 15 residues. CDR3 DNA sequence: TGCGCCAGCAGCTTACAAGGACAGGGTGGTCAGCCCCAGCATTTT. It is translated as CASSLQGQGGQPQHF.

The chain has TRBV5-5 and TRBJ2-1; D gene uncertain. The germline V and J ends were trimmed by 4 bases and 0 bases, with 11 bases remaining between them. Per germline, CDR1 SGHKS and CDR2 YYEKEE (reference sequence). This CDR3 has 15 residues. The chain's CDR3 is CASSHQRSSYNEQFF. CDR3 nucleotides: TGTGCCAGCAGCCATCAACGGAGCTCCTACAATGAGCAGTTCTTC.

Ten or more counts support this clonotype. V is TRBV20-1 and J is TRBJ2-5; TRBD2 matches at 11 bases. The ends lost 4 bases at V and 11 bases at J; junction bases unmatched: 15. This CDR3 comprises 15 residues. The germline V gene encodes CDR1 DFQATT and CDR2 SNEGSKA (reference sequence). CDR3 DNA sequence: TGCAGTGCTAAGGCTAGCGGGAGGTACCACAATGAGCAGTACTTC. It yields the protein CSAKASGRYHNEQYF.

Note on this clonotype: At one end, the junction sequence differs from germline, possibly due to a read error. This chain connects TRBV29-1 to TRBJ1-5; 8 nucleotides match TRBD1. CDR3 length: 15 amino acids. The germline CDR1 and CDR2 sequences are SQVTM and ANQGSEA. The CDR3 DNA is TGCAGCGTTGGGGGGGGACAGGATAGCAATCGGCCCCAGCATTTT. This encodes CSVGGGQDSNRPQHF.

This clonotype was seen a single time. The genes are TRBV18 and TRBJ2-1, with 7 bases that match TRBD2. V was pared by 5 bases and J by 5 bases, with 6 bases of the junction left unmatched. This CDR3 contains 14 residues. Germline V gives CDR1 KGHSH, CDR2 LQKENI. The CDR3 here is CASSAEAGDNEQFF. CDR3 nucleotides: TGTGCCAGCTCAGCGGAGGCGGGGGACAATGAGCAGTTCTTC.

The chain combines TRBV28 with TRBJ2-7; D ambiguous. The V gene lost 7 bases and the J gene lost 1 base, with 17 bases spanning the gap. CDR1 and CDR2 (germline): MDHEN, SYDVKM. The CDR3 runs to 15 residues. This chain's CDR3 is CASKDGGPGSYEQYF. CDR3 coding DNA: TGTGCCAGCAAAGATGGTGGCCCAGGTTCCTACGAGCAGTACTTC.

The chain links TRBV27 to TRBJ2-3; 10 bases fit TRBD1. In germline, CDR1 is MNHEY, CDR2 SMNVEV (reference sequence). The CDR3 runs 13 residues. V was pared by 8 bases and J by 4 bases, with 3 bases of the junction left unmatched. The CDR3 loop reads CASRDRGPDTQYF. CDR3 bases: TGTGCCAGCCGGGACAGGGGTCCAGATACGCAGTATTTT.

This clonotype has just a few counts. The chain employs TRBV19 and TRBJ2-3; D is uncertain. The CDR3 sequence is 13 residues long. The V and J ends lost 5 bases and 10 bases respectively, with 16 bases between them. Germline loops: CDR1 LNHDA, CDR2 SQIVND (reference sequence). CDR3 region: CASSDTWSTAQYF. The CDR3 DNA follows: TGTGCCAGTAGTGATACTTGGTCTACTGCGCAGTATTTT.

The chain links TRBV9 to TRBJ2-1; D is possibly TRBD1 (6 bases). Germline-derived CDR1 and CDR2 are SGDLS and YYNGEE. The CDR3 is made up of 13 amino acids. V lost 0 bases, J lost 6 bases, and 7 bases lay in between. CDR3 sequence reads: CASSVEGGNEQFF. DNA for the CDR3: TGTGCCAGCAGCGTAGAAGGGGGCAATGAGCAGTTCTTC.

This clonotype occurred a few times. The CDR3 reads CSANQGQHYTF. CDR3 nucleotides: TGCAGCGCAAATCAGGGACAGCACTACACCTTC. This chain joins TRBV29-1 and TRBJ1-2, with TRBD1 matching over 7 bases. This CDR3 is built from 11 residues. Trimming removed 7 bases from V and 10 bases from J; junction bases left unmatched: 9. Germline CDR1 SQVTM, CDR2 ANQGSEA. The full variable domain, rest sourced from reference TRBV29-1 and TRBJ1-2, is SAVISQKPSRDICQRGTSLTIQCQVDSQVTMMFWYRQQPGQSLTLIATANQGSEATYESGFVIDKFPISRPNLTFSTLTVSNMSPEDSSIYLCSANQGQHYTFGSGTRLTVV.

This chain joins TRBV7-2 and TRBJ2-1; D call uncertain. The CDR3 contains 12 residues. Germline loops: CDR1 SGHTA, CDR2 FQGNSA. V was trimmed by 5 bases and J by 8 bases, leaving 10 bases between them. CDR3 DNA sequence: TGTGCCAGCAGCCTTAACCCTTATGAGCAGTTCTTC. This encodes CASSLNPYEQFF.